Below are 22 T cell receptor beta chains sequenced from a single sample in a study of blood T cell repertoires in COVID-19 (dated by TCRdb to 2020 to 2022). Libraries were constructed by the immunoSEQ multiplex PCR assay. This is the immuneACCESS table as TCRdb keeps it, with only in-frame sequences that have V and J called. A part of the clones is gone; compared with another copy, unresolved V genes explain less than half, and the rest is unexplained. The sample contains approximately 300,000 clones, roughly 90% of them found a single time. About 4% of the sample goes to the ten largest clones. Sequenced sample: PBMCs or T cells enriched from blood (not recorded which). The receptors here all came from a woman in her thirties who had been exposed to COVID-19.

The DNA for the CDR3 is TGCGCCAGCAGCCGACAGGGAAGTGAGGGCTACACCTTC. Its translation: CASSRQGSEGYTF. The chain couples TRBV5-1 to TRBJ1-2; TRBD1 matches 7 bases. CDR1 and CDR2 (germline): SGHRS, YFSETQ. Germline trimming cut 4 bases from V and 8 bases from J; bases unmatched to any gene: 8. The CDR3 length is 13 residues.

To note about this clone: Distinct nucleotide sequences in the sample also encode this CDR3. The V gene is TRBV12-5, the J gene TRBJ2-6; no clear D. The germline V gene has CDR1 LGHNT and CDR2 FRNRAP. V dropped 6 bases and J dropped 1 base, with 4 bases sitting between them. The CDR3 spans 13 residues. The chain's CDR3 is CASGLSGANVLTF. The CDR3 nucleotides are TGTGCTAGTGGCCTATCTGGGGCCAACGTCCTGACTTTC.

The J gene is TRBJ1-2, the V gene TRBV12-3 or TRBV12-4; 7 bases agree with TRBD1. V lost 5 bases, J lost 4 bases, and 4 bases stayed unmatched. This CDR3 is 13 amino acids long. The DNA of the CDR3 is TGTGCCAGCAGTCTGACAGGGATCTATGGCTACACCTTC. As protein: CASSLTGIYGYTF.

This chain joins TRBV9 and TRBJ1-2; D is possibly TRBD1 (5 bases). The CDR3 is 13 residues long. CDR1 is SGDLS and CDR2 is YYNGEE in the germline V gene. Deletions cut 0 bases from V and 6 bases from J, with 9 bases between. CDR3 in DNA: TGTGCCAGCAGCGTAGTCCAGGGTCATGGCTACACCTTC. This gives the protein CASSVVQGHGYTF.

The chain recombines TRBV4-1 with TRBJ2-3; unclear D gene. The CDR3 covers 16 residues. V lost 3 bases and J 2 bases, leaving 15 bases between the germline ends. The germline V gene encodes CDR1 MGHRA and CDR2 YSYEKL. CDR3 loop: CASSQDTVIYTDTQYF. CDR3 in DNA: TGCGCCAGCAGCCAGGATACAGTTATCTACACAGATACGCAGTATTTT.

The chain is built from TRBV5-1 and TRBJ1-2, with 11 positions matching TRBD1. With V trimmed by 5 bases and J by 2 bases, 11 bases remained unmatched. The CDR3 consists of 17 residues. Germline loops: CDR1 SGHRS, CDR2 YFSETQ. In DNA, the CDR3 is TGCGCCAGCAGAAACCCCCGGGACAGGGGGTCCAACTATGGCTACACCTTC. Protein sequence: CASRNPRDRGSNYGYTF.

This clone showed up just once. The rearrangement joins TRBV3-1 (or the pseudogene TRBV3-2) to TRBJ1-2, with TRBD1 matching over 7 bases. CDR3 length: 14 amino acids. Per germline, CDR1 LGHDT and CDR2 YNNKEL (reference sequence). After removal of 4 bases from V and 3 bases from J, the junction contained 5 bases not matched to a gene. The CDR3 nucleotides are TGTGCCAGCAGCCCCTGGACAGGTGACTATGGCTACACCTTC. Translating gives CASSPWTGDYGYTF.

The rearrangement joins TRBV29-1 to TRBJ1-1; 12 bases line up with TRBD1. Germline V CDR1 and CDR2: SQVTM, ANQGSEA. This CDR3 comprises 14 residues. V trimming: 7 bases; J trimming: 4 bases; junction bases outside the gene matches: 7. Here the CDR3 DNA reads TGCAGCGGGGGACAGGGGGCGATGGGCACTGAAGCTTTCTTT. Translating gives CSGGQGAMGTEAFF.

A single count supports this clone. The sample contains more than one DNA sequence encoding this CDR3. The J gene is TRBJ1-6, the V gene TRBV28; D possibly corresponds to TRBD1 (6 bases). The germline gives CDR1 MDHEN, CDR2 SYDVKM. Trimming left V 6 bases short and J 7 bases short, with 10 bases between. The CDR3 spans 13 residues. The chain's CDR3 is CASSQGGNSPLHF. CDR3 DNA sequence: TGTGCCAGCAGCCAAGGGGGAAATTCACCCCTCCACTTT. Drawing the rest from reference TRBV28 and TRBJ1-6, the complete variable domain is DVKVTQSSRYLVKRTGEKVFLECVQDMDHENMFWYRQDPGLGLRLIYFSYDVKMKEKGDIPEGYSVSREKKERFSLILESASTNQTSMYLCASSQGGNSPLHFGNGTRLTVT.

The chain joins TRBV7-2 to TRBJ2-7; 10 positions agree with TRBD1. This CDR3 spans 15 amino acids. Germline CDR1 SGHTA, CDR2 FQGNSA. The trim removed 1 base at V and 6 bases at J, leaving 6 bases unmatched. CDR3 sequence reads: CASSLGRTGGSEQYF. The CDR3 DNA reads as TGTGCCAGCAGCTTAGGTAGGACAGGGGGTTCCGAGCAGTACTTC.

V and J are TRBV6-5 and TRBJ1-6; 11 bases line up with TRBD1. The germline V gene has CDR1 MNHEY and CDR2 SVGAGI. J gave up 14 bases and V 6 bases, and 9 bases lay outside the gene matches. This CDR3 spans 14 amino acids. CDR3 protein: CASRSGTGGTALHF. CDR3 coding DNA: TGTGCCAGCAGATCAGGGACAGGGGGAACGGCCCTCCACTTT.

The chain is built from TRBV2 and TRBJ2-2, with D unresolved. This CDR3 comprises 15 residues. Germline loops: CDR1 SNHLY, CDR2 FYNNEI. V lost 5 bases and J 4 bases, leaving 14 bases between the germline ends. The CDR3 DNA reads TGTGCCAGCAGTACGTTACGGCGGAGCACCGGGGAGCTGTTTTTT. Amino acids: CASSTLRRSTGELFF. Full variable domain (rest looked up from reference TRBV2 and TRBJ2-2): EPEVTQTPSHQVTQMGQEVILRCVPISNHLYFYWYRQILGQKVEFLVSFYNNEISEKSEIFDDQFSVERPDGSNFTLKIRSTKLEDSAMYFCASSTLRRSTGELFFGEGSRLTVL.

This clone has a handful of counts. The chain couples TRBV12-1 to TRBJ1-3. TRBV12-1 is a listed pseudogene. There are 13 residues in the CDR3. CDR3 in DNA: TGTGCCAGCAGCTGCGGGGGGGGAAACACCATATATTTT. Encoded protein: CASSCGGGNTIYF.

The rearrangement uses TRBV29-1 and TRBJ1-4; 7 nucleotides match TRBD1. Trimming took 7 bases from V and 4 from J; bases not matched to a gene: 6. Looked up from germline, CDR1 is SQVTM and CDR2 is ANQGSEA. This CDR3 is 13 amino acids long. The CDR3 nucleotides are TGCAGCGCAACGACAGGGAGTAATGAAAAACTGTTTTTT. Translating it yields CSATTGSNEKLFF.

The J gene is TRBJ2-7, the V gene TRBV27, with 7 bases that match TRBD2. Germline V gene sequence: CDR1 MNHEY, CDR2 SMNVEV (reference sequence). The CDR3 is 13 residues long. V lost 1 base and J lost 7; bases outside the gene matches: 4. The CDR3 reads CASSLWGGAEQYF. CDR3 in DNA: TGTGCCAGCAGTTTATGGGGAGGGGCTGAGCAGTACTTC.

The chain combines TRBV6-5 with TRBJ1-2; 7 bases fit TRBD1. The CDR3 spans 13 residues. Germline CDR1 MNHEY, CDR2 SVGAGI. V lost 4 bases to trimming and J lost 8 bases; unmatched junction nucleotides: 7. The CDR3 DNA reads as TGTGCCAGCAGTTCGACAGGGCAATACGGCTACACCTTC. This translates into CASSSTGQYGYTF.

A note on this clone: The junction departs from the called germline gene at one end, perhaps through a read error. The CDR3 protein is CASTLVRGDGYTF. For the CDR3, the DNA is TGTGCCAGCACCTTAGTCAGGGGTGATGGCTACACCTTC. The V gene is TRBV13, the J gene TRBJ1-2; D is possibly TRBD1 (6 bases). This CDR3 region has 13 residues. The germline V gene has CDR1 PRHDT and CDR2 FYEKMQ (reference sequence).

The genes are TRBV24-1 and TRBJ2-3; TRBD1 matches at 9 bases. The CDR3 sequence is 15 residues long. The J segment lost 3 bases and the V segment lost 3 bases, leaving 3 bases of the junction unmatched. Per germline, CDR1 KGHDR and CDR2 SFDVKD. This chain's CDR3 is CATSDTGTGTDTQYF. CDR3 DNA sequence: TGTGCCACCAGTGATACCGGGACAGGGACAGATACGCAGTATTTT.

This CDR3 reads CASSLPRTGHGDTEAFF. CDR3 DNA sequence: TGCGCCAGCAGCTTACCTCGGACAGGCCACGGGGACACTGAAGCTTTCTTT. The rearrangement links TRBV5-1 to TRBJ1-1; TRBD1 agrees at 7 bases. The CDR3 sequence is 17 residues long. J lost 3 bases, V lost 2 bases, and 13 bases had no gene match. The V gene's germline CDR1 is SGHRS and CDR2 YFSETQ.

The chain has TRBV9 and TRBJ1-1, with a weak D call TRBD1 (5 bases). The germline V gene encodes CDR1 SGDLS and CDR2 YYNGEE. V lost 7 bases to trimming and J lost 5 bases, with 15 bases between them. The CDR3 covers 13 residues. Here the CDR3 DNA reads TGTGCCAGCGGGCTGGGGGGAGAGACTGAAGCTTTCTTT. Translation: CASGLGGETEAFF.

V usage is TRBV7-9 and J usage is TRBJ1-3; 8 bases align to TRBD1. V was clipped by 5 bases and J by 2 bases; unmatched bases: 5. The length of the CDR3 is 15 residues. CDR1 is SEHNR and CDR2 is FQNEAQ in the germline V gene (reference sequence). The CDR3 nucleotides read TGTGCCAGCAGCCAGCAGGGGGCGGCTGGAAACACCATATATTTT. Protein: CASSQQGAAGNTIYF.

V gene TRBV7-3 combines with J gene TRBJ2-1, with D possibly being TRBD2 (7 bases). The length of the CDR3 is 16 residues. Trimming cost V 3 bases and J 0 bases, with 12 bases left between them. Germline V gives CDR1 SGHTA, CDR2 FQGTGA. CDR3 region: CASSLRGGLSYNEQFF. CDR3 coding DNA: TGTGCCAGCAGCTTGAGGGGGGGCCTCTCCTACAATGAGCAGTTCTTC.